This TCR beta chain was identified during a study of cytomegalovirus exposure and HLA in healthy donors. This clone has only a few counts. The antigen is not known. TCRdb's copy holds only in-frame clones and misses some; the assay was immunoSEQ multiplex PCR. The sample has 150,000 to 200,000 clones, more than 70% seen once. V gave up 3 bases and J gave up 8 bases; unmatched junction bases: 6. Per germline, CDR1 SGHNT and CDR2 YENEEA. There are 14 residues in the CDR3. Whole-study results and caveats: Cytomegalovirus-associated TCR beta chains were listed, numbering roughly 150.

The material sequenced was PBMCs. This sequence was found in a man aged 25 to 40 in good health and CMV-seropositive. The chain uses TRBV11-3 and TRBJ2-2, with TRBD2 matching 7 bases. CDR3 DNA: TGTGCCAGCAGCTTTAGCGGGTTCCAGGGGGAGCTGTTTTTT. Its translation: CASSFSGFQGELFF. Filled out from reference TRBV11-3 and TRBJ2-2, the complete variable domain reads EAGVVQSPRYKIIEKKQPVAFWCNPISGHNTLYWYLQNLGQGPELLIRYENEEAVDDSQLPKDRFSAERLKGVDSTLKIQPAELGDSAVYLCASSFSGFQGELFFGEGSRLTVL.